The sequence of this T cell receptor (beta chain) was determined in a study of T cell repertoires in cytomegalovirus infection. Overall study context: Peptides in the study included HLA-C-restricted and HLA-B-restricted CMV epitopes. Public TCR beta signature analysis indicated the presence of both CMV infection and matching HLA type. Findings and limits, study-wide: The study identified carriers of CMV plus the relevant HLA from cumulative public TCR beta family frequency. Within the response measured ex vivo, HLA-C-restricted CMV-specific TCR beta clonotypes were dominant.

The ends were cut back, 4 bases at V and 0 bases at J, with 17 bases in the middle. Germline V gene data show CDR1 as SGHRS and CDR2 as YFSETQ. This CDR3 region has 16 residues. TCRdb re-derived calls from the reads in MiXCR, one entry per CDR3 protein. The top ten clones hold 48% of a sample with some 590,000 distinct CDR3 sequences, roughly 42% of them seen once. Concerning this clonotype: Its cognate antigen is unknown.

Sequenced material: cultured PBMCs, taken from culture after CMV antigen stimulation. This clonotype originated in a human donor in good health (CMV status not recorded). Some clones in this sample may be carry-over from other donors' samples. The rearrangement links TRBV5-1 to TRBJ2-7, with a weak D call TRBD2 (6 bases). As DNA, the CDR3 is TGCGCCAGCAGCCCCGGGGGACTCGAGGGCTCCTACGAGCAGTACTTC. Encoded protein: CASSPGGLEGSYEQYF.